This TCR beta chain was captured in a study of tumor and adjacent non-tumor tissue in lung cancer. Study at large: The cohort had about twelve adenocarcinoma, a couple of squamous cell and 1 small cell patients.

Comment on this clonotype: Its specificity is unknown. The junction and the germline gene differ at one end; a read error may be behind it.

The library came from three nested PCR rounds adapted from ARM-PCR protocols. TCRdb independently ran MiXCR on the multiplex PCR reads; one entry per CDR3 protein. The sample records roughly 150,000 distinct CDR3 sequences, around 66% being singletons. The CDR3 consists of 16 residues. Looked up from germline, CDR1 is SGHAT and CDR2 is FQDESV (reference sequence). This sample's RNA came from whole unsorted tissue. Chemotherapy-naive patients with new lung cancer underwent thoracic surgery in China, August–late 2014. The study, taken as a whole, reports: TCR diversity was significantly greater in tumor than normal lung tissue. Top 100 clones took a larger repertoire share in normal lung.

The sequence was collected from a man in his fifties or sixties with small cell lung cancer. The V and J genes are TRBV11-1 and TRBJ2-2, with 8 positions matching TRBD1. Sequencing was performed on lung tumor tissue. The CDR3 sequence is CTSNSPDRVDTGKLFF. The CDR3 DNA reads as TGCACCAGCAACTCCCCGGACAGGGTAGACACCGGGAAGCTGTTTTTT.